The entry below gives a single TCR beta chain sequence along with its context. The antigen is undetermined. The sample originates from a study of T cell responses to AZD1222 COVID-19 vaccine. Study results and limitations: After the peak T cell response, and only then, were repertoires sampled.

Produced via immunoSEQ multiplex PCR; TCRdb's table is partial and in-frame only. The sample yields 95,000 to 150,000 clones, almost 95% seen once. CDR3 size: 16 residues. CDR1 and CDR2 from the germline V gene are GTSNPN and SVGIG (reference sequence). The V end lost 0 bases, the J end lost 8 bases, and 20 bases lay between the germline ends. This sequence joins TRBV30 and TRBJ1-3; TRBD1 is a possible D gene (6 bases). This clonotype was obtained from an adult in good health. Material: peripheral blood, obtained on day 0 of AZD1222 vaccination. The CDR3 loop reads CAWSVPGPGVRDTIYF. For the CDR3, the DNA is TGTGCCTGGAGTGTGCCGGGGCCAGGGGTTCGGGACACCATATATTTT.